The 29 T cell receptor beta chains below come from one sample, sequenced in a study of OX40 agonist ivuxolimab in advanced cancers. The data were produced by immunoSEQ multiplex PCR, yet TCRdb's version contains in-frame clones alone and is incomplete. The sample contains under 90,000 clones, around 82% of which appear only once. Here the sequenced sample was CD4+ or CD8+ T cells sorted from blood, taken in a trial of the OX40 agonist ivuxolimab. Receptors were obtained from an adult with an advanced solid tumor such as melanoma, head and neck, liver or kidney cancer.

The V and J genes are TRBV19 and TRBJ2-2, with TRBD2 matching 8 bases. The J segment lost 5 bases and the V segment lost 4 bases, leaving 6 bases of the junction unmatched. Germline V gene sequence: CDR1 LNHDA, CDR2 SQIVND (reference sequence). This CDR3 region has 15 residues. In DNA form, the CDR3 reads TGTGCCAGTAGTAGGAAGCGGGAGAGTACCGGGGAGCTGTTTTTT. Translating it yields CASSRKRESTGELFF.

Comments on this clone: Other DNA sequences in the same sample also yield this CDR3. The chain uses TRBV6-5 and TRBJ2-3, with D uncertain. The CDR3 runs 13 residues. V lost 3 bases to trimming and J lost 1 base, with 5 bases between them. In germline, CDR1 is MNHEY, CDR2 SVGAGI. In DNA form, the CDR3 reads TGTGCCAGCAGTTATTTGGGCACAGATACGCAGTATTTT. Translation gives CASSYLGTDTQYF.

The chain carries TRBV6-5 and TRBJ2-7; 7 bases fit TRBD2. With V trimmed by 8 bases and J by 7 bases, 8 bases remained unmatched. This CDR3 spans 12 amino acids. Germline CDR1 reads MNHEY; CDR2 reads SVGAGI. The DNA for the CDR3 is TGTGCCAGCGTACTAGCGCCCTTGGAGCAGTACTTC. This sequence encodes CASVLAPLEQYF.

The chain has TRBV29-1 and TRBJ2-1; weak D call: TRBD1 (6 bases). CDR1 is SQVTM, CDR2 ANQGSEA, per germline. There are 17 residues in the CDR3. Trimming left V 1 base short and J 5 bases short, with 21 bases between. The CDR3 nucleotides read TGCAGCGTTGAAGTACCGGTGGGACATAGGAAAAACAATGAGCAGTTCTTC. The encoded protein is CSVEVPVGHRKNNEQFF.

This clone appeared a few times. J is TRBJ2-2 and V is TRBV11-3; possible D gene TRBD1, 5 bases. CDR1 is SGHNT and CDR2 is YENEEA in the germline V gene. Trimming removed 5 bases at V and 5 bases at J, with 15 bases between. The CDR3 consists of 15 residues. In DNA, the CDR3 is TGTGCCAGCAGCCAACTCGCAGGGTTAACCGGGGAGCTGTTTTTT. This gives the protein CASSQLAGLTGELFF.

This chain joins TRBV7-3 and TRBJ2-1; 10 bases map to TRBD2. This CDR3 is built from 18 residues. V was clipped by 6 bases and J by 0 bases; unmatched bases: 11. Per germline, CDR1 SGHTA and CDR2 FQGTGA. DNA for the CDR3: TGTGCCAGCAGTTTGACAGCGGGAGGGCTTAGCTCCTACAATGAGCAGTTCTTC. It yields the protein CASSLTAGGLSSYNEQFF.

The chain recombines TRBV9 with TRBJ2-1, with 8 bases that match TRBD1. This CDR3 comprises 14 residues. Germline V gives CDR1 SGDLS, CDR2 YYNGEE. The V and J ends lost 6 bases and 3 bases, in that order; junction bases with no gene match: 5. This CDR3 is CASNTGGGYNEQFF. Written as DNA, the CDR3 is TGTGCCAGCAACACAGGGGGAGGCTACAATGAGCAGTTCTTC. Based on the CDR3 plus reference TRBV9 and TRBJ2-1, the full variable domain is DSGVTQTPKHLITATGQRVTLRCSPRSGDLSVYWYQQSLDQGLQFLIQYYNGEERAKGNILERFSAQQFPDLHSELNLSSLELGDSALYFCASNTGGGYNEQFFGPGTRLTVL.

This rearrangement joins TRBV30 to TRBJ1-1; D gene uncertain. CDR1 GTSNPN and CDR2 SVGIG come from the germline V gene (reference sequence). The CDR3 loop spans 13 amino acids. V lost 2 bases and J lost 8, with 15 bases in between. The CDR3 coding sequence is TGTGCCTGGAGTTTTTTGGTAGGGCGAGAAGCTTTCTTT. Translating gives CAWSFLVGREAFF.

V is TRBV25-1 and J is TRBJ1-2, with 8 bases lining up with TRBD1. The CDR3 covers 12 residues. V was clipped by 3 bases and J by 6 bases; unmatched bases: 0. Germline-derived CDR1 and CDR2 are MGHDK and SYGVNS. CDR3 sequence (DNA): TGTGCCAGCAGTGAGACAGGGGATGGCTACACCTTC. Its protein product is CASSETGDGYTF.

The J gene is TRBJ1-2, the V gene TRBV7-3; D is possibly TRBD1 (5 bases). From germline, CDR1 is SGHTA and CDR2 FQGTGA. Trimming stripped 5 bases from V and 4 bases from J, with 17 bases between. The CDR3 is 15 residues long. The CDR3 nucleotides are TGTGCCAGCAGCCCCGAGACAGCGGGGACCTATGGCTACACCTTC. Translation gives CASSPETAGTYGYTF.

This chain links TRBV7-8 with TRBJ1-5; 11 bases agree with TRBD1. CDR1 and CDR2 (germline): SGHVS, FQNEAQ. Losses at the gene ends were 0 bases for V and 10 bases for J; bases not matched to a gene: 8. The CDR3 runs 16 residues. DNA of the CDR3: TGTGCCAGCAGCTTAGCCTTGGGACAGGGGGATGGACCCCAGCATTTT. Residues: CASSLALGQGDGPQHF.

The chain carries TRBV2 and TRBJ1-5; unclear D gene. Germline V CDR1 and CDR2: SNHLY, FYNNEI. V lost 6 bases to trimming and J lost 5 bases, with 17 bases between them. The CDR3 has 15 residues. The CDR3 loop reads CASRSEHGRDQPQHF. As DNA, the CDR3 is TGTGCCAGCAGGAGTGAGCACGGGAGGGATCAGCCCCAGCATTTT.

To note about this clone: At one of its ends the junction is not consistent with the germline gene, which may arise from a read error. V usage is TRBV5-1 and J usage is TRBJ2-1, with D possibly matching TRBD2 (6 bases). In germline, CDR1 is SGHRS, CDR2 YFSETQ. The CDR3 loop spans 14 amino acids. This CDR3 reads CVSNAGNSYNEQFF. In nucleotides, the CDR3 is TGCGTCAGCAACGCGGGAAACTCCTACAATGAGCAGTTCTTC.

V gene TRBV6-1 combines with J gene TRBJ1-6, with D tentatively TRBD1 (6 bases). Trimming stripped 3 bases from V and 10 bases from J, with 16 bases between. The CDR3 runs 15 residues. Germline values: CDR1 MNHNS, CDR2 SASEGT. CDR3 in DNA: TGTGCCAGCAGTGATAGGCAGGGGTTTGGCTCACCCCTCCACTTT. This codes for CASSDRQGFGSPLHF.

The chain recombines TRBV7-6 with TRBJ1-4; 9 bases are a match to TRBD1. Per the germline V gene, CDR1 is SGHVS and CDR2 is FNYEAQ. The V gene end was trimmed by 5 bases and the J gene end by 8 bases; junction bases not matched to a gene: 6. The CDR3 spans 14 residues. The CDR3 nucleotides read TGTGCCAGCAGCGTGGACAGGGGTGGGGAAAAACTGTTTTTT. Its protein is CASSVDRGGEKLFF. Looking up the rest from reference TRBV7-6 and TRBJ1-4 gives the full variable domain: GAGVSQSPRYKVTKRGQDVALRCDPISGHVSLYWYRQALGQGPEFLTYFNYEAQQDKSGLPNDRFSAERPEGSISTLTIQRTEQRDSAMYRCASSVDRGGEKLFFGSGTQLSVL.

The rearrangement uses TRBV7-9 and TRBJ1-2; D may be TRBD1 (5 bases). CDR1 and CDR2 from the germline V gene are SEHNR and FQNEAQ (reference sequence). The CDR3 sequence is 14 residues long. Between the trimmed V and J ends, which lost 0 bases and 2 bases, there was a span of 7 bases. The chain's CDR3 is CASSLAGRNYGYTF. The CDR3, as DNA: TGTGCCAGCAGCTTAGCGGGACGGAACTATGGCTACACCTTC.

The V and J genes are TRBV6-5 and TRBJ1-1; 7 bases match TRBD1. V dropped 2 bases and J dropped 1; count of bases not matched to a gene: 4. CDR1 and CDR2 from the germline V gene are MNHEY and SVGAGI. CDR3 length: 15 amino acids. CDR3 sequence: CASSYAGQKNTEAFF. The CDR3 DNA is TGTGCCAGCAGTTACGCGGGACAGAAGAACACTGAAGCTTTCTTT.

The chain recombines TRBV6-1 with TRBJ1-4; the D gene is possibly TRBD1 (6 bases). The CDR3 is 16 amino acids. Germline assignment: CDR1 MNHNS and CDR2 SASEGT. V lost 4 bases, J lost 6 bases, and 18 bases lay in between. The CDR3 reads CASSVLPTGRDEKLFF. CDR3 coding DNA: TGTGCCAGCAGTGTCCTCCCGACAGGACGCGATGAAAAACTGTTTTTT.

The chain combines TRBV6-5 with TRBJ2-4, with 13 nucleotides matching TRBD2. Germline V gives CDR1 MNHEY, CDR2 SVGAGI. The CDR3 has 15 residues. Trimming at V came to 6 bases and at J to 9 bases, leaving 8 bases not matched to a gene. For the CDR3, the DNA is TGTGCCAGCAGGTCCACTAGCGGGGGGGCGTTCATTCAGTACTTC. Encoded protein: CASRSTSGGAFIQYF.

This chain connects TRBV7-2 to TRBJ2-7; 10 nucleotides match TRBD2. The germline CDR1 and CDR2 sequences are SGHTA and FQGNSA. The CDR3 spans 15 residues. J gave up 1 base and V 5 bases, and 5 bases lay outside the gene matches. The CDR3 reads CASSLRTSGSYEQYF. The DNA for the CDR3 is TGTGCCAGCAGCCTCAGGACTAGCGGATCCTACGAGCAGTACTTC.

The rearrangement joins TRBV5-4 to TRBJ2-7, with unresolved D. V shed 3 bases and J shed 5 bases, with 12 bases lying between them. There are 13 residues in the CDR3. Per germline, CDR1 SGHNT and CDR2 YYREEE (reference sequence). CDR3 loop: CASSYGPLDEQYF. The CDR3 DNA reads TGTGCCAGCAGCTATGGACCTCTGGACGAGCAGTACTTC.

The chain has TRBV7-2 and TRBJ2-3, with D unresolved. V was clipped by 5 bases and J by 2 bases, with 14 bases between them. This CDR3 has 15 residues. Germline V gives CDR1 SGHTA, CDR2 FQGNSA. The CDR3 sequence is CASSINFRLTDTQYF. The CDR3 DNA reads TGTGCCAGCAGCATAAACTTTAGGCTCACAGATACGCAGTATTTT.

The rearrangement uses TRBV14 and TRBJ2-5, with TRBD2 matching over 8 bases. Germline CDR1 SGHDN, CDR2 FVKESK. V shed 0 bases and J 7 bases; nucleotides not matched to a gene: 4. CDR3 length equals 14 residues. The chain's CDR3 is CASSQDLAGGTQYF. The DNA for the CDR3 is TGTGCCAGCAGCCAAGATCTAGCGGGCGGGACCCAGTACTTC.

The J gene is TRBJ2-3, the V gene TRBV5-1, with 8 nucleotides matching TRBD1. The J segment lost 6 bases and the V segment lost 4 bases, leaving 7 bases of the junction unmatched. CDR1 and CDR2 from the germline V gene are SGHRS and YFSETQ. The CDR3 runs to 14 residues. The CDR3 loop is CASSQATGADTQYF. CDR3 nucleotide sequence: TGCGCCAGCAGCCAAGCGACAGGGGCGGATACGCAGTATTTT.

The table lists this clone with a few counts. This chain's CDR3 is CASSLRLNYGYTF. CDR3 DNA: TGTGCCAGCAGCTTGCGCCTTAACTATGGCTACACCTTC. The chain combines TRBV5-4 with TRBJ1-2; the D is unclear. Per the germline V gene, CDR1 is SGHNT and CDR2 is YYREEE (reference sequence). The CDR3 spans 13 residues. V lost 1 base, J lost 1 base, and 5 bases lay in between.

The chain recombines TRBV4-3 with TRBJ1-2, with TRBD1 identical over 9 bases. The ends lost 0 bases at V and 2 bases at J; junction bases unmatched: 4. CDR3 length: 16 amino acids. Germline loops: CDR1 LGHNA, CDR2 YSLEER. The CDR3 region is CASSQDRGQGNYGYTF. CDR3 DNA: TGCGCCAGCAGCCAAGATCGAGGACAGGGGAACTATGGCTACACCTTC.

This chain joins TRBV7-9 and TRBJ1-2; D might be TRBD1 (5 bases). Looked up from germline, CDR1 is SEHNR and CDR2 is FQNEAQ (reference sequence). The germline V and J ends were trimmed by 3 bases and 2 bases, with 13 bases remaining between them. This CDR3 is built from 15 residues. CDR3 region: CASSLRGVTNYGYTF. The CDR3 DNA follows: TGTGCCAGCAGCTTGCGGGGGGTAACGAACTATGGCTACACCTTC.

The V call is TRBV4-3, the J call TRBJ2-3; perhaps TRBD2 as D (6 bases). There are 17 residues in the CDR3. V lost 4 bases to trimming and J lost 2 bases, with 19 bases between them. Germline V gene sequence: CDR1 LGHNA, CDR2 YSLEER. The CDR3: CASSLQVPGTLTDTQYF. DNA of the CDR3: TGCGCCAGCAGCCTACAGGTCCCCGGGACTCTCACAGATACGCAGTATTTT.

This chain joins TRBV30 and TRBJ2-5; 12 positions match TRBD2. CDR3 length: 16 amino acids. Germline CDR1 is GTSNPN and CDR2 is SVGIG (reference sequence). The V and J ends lost 0 bases and 2 bases, in that order; junction bases with no gene match: 4. Written as DNA, the CDR3 is TGTGCCTGGAGTGTACCACTAGCGGGAGGACAAGAGACCCAGTACTTC. Amino acids: CAWSVPLAGGQETQYF.